These 27 T cell receptor beta chains were sequenced from one sample in a study of T cell responses to AZD1222 COVID-19 vaccine. The method was immunoSEQ multiplex PCR; TCRdb's version includes in-frame clones alone and lacks a portion of them. The sample holds 90,000 to 120,000 clones; more than 75% are singletons and the top ten take about 20%. The sequencing here drew on peripheral blood, taken on day 0 of AZD1222 vaccination. These receptors were collected from an adult in good health.

The V call is TRBV4-1, the J call TRBJ1-2, with no clear D. The CDR3 spans 13 residues. Germline loops: CDR1 MGHRA, CDR2 YSYEKL. Trimming removed 4 bases from V and 6 bases from J, with 12 bases in between. The CDR3 loop reads CASSRRREDGYTF. DNA of the CDR3: TGCGCCAGCAGCCGGAGGAGGGAGGATGGCTACACCTTC.

The CDR3 reads CASRIQGTYTEAFF. The CDR3 DNA reads as TGTGCCAGCAGAATACAGGGGACCTACACTGAAGCTTTCTTT. This sequence joins TRBV6-5 and TRBJ1-1; 7 nucleotides match TRBD1. V was clipped by 6 bases and J by 3 bases; unmatched bases: 7. The CDR3 has 14 residues. Per germline, CDR1 MNHEY and CDR2 SVGAGI.

The chain uses TRBV20-1 and TRBJ1-2, with D maybe TRBD1 (6 bases). V was trimmed by 3 bases and J by 7 bases, leaving 12 bases between them. This CDR3 is built from 12 residues. Germline lookup yields CDR1 DFQATT and CDR2 SNEGSKA (reference sequence). CDR3 region: CSASEGEVGYTF. CDR3 coding DNA: TGCAGTGCTAGTGAGGGGGAGGTTGGCTACACCTTC.

Details on this clone: Other DNA sequences within the sample encode an identical CDR3. The V call is TRBV29-1, the J call TRBJ2-7; the D gene could be TRBD1 or TRBD2 (5 bases each). Germline values: CDR1 SQVTM, CDR2 ANQGSEA. CDR3 length: 13 residues. V was shortened by 1 base and J by 2 bases, with 9 bases between the two germline ends. The CDR3 nucleotides are TGCAGCGTTGAAGGCCAGGGAGCCTACGAGCAGTACTTC. It codes for CSVEGQGAYEQYF.

V and J are TRBV5-6 and TRBJ1-2; no firm D call. The ends were cut back, 4 bases at V and 7 bases at J, with 14 bases in the middle. CDR3 length: 13 amino acids. Germline values: CDR1 SGHDT, CDR2 YYEEEE. The CDR3 protein is CASSALRGSGYTF. The CDR3, as DNA: TGTGCCAGCAGCGCGCTGCGGGGATCTGGCTACACCTTC.

In this sample, this clone turned up a few times. V and J are TRBV9 and TRBJ1-2; D is perhaps TRBD1 (5 bases). Trimming cost V 0 bases and J 8 bases, with 17 bases left between them. The CDR3 spans 15 residues. Germline-derived CDR1 and CDR2 are SGDLS and YYNGEE. CDR3 protein: CASSVEQFGGRGYTF. CDR3 sequence (DNA): TGTGCCAGCAGCGTAGAACAATTCGGGGGACGGGGCTACACCTTC.

The chain carries TRBV19 and TRBJ1-2; D possibly corresponds to TRBD1 (6 bases). This CDR3 comprises 14 residues. V was pared by 0 bases and J by 4 bases, with 9 bases between. From germline, CDR1 is LNHDA and CDR2 SQIVND (reference sequence). The CDR3 sequence is CASSIELTGYGYTF. Here the CDR3 DNA reads TGTGCCAGTAGTATAGAATTGACAGGCTATGGCTACACCTTC.

The genes are TRBV5-1 and TRBJ2-7; a possible D gene is TRBD1 (6 bases). This CDR3 spans 12 amino acids. Trimming shortened V by 2 bases and J by 3 bases, and 6 bases separated the two germline ends. Germline CDR1 reads SGHRS; CDR2 reads YFSETQ. The CDR3 reads CASSLQGYEQYF. CDR3 DNA: TGCGCCAGCAGCTTACAGGGCTACGAGCAGTACTTC.

The gene calls are TRBV9 and TRBJ2-7; TRBD1 is a possible D gene (6 bases). In germline, CDR1 is SGDLS, CDR2 YYNGEE. The CDR3 runs to 15 residues. Trimming cost V 7 bases and J 5 bases, with 22 bases left between them. CDR3 DNA: TGTGCCAGCCTCAACAGGGATCATACAGGACACGAGCAGTACTTC. Amino acids: CASLNRDHTGHEQYF.

This rearrangement joins TRBV11-2 to TRBJ2-1; TRBD1 aligns across 7 bases. The CDR3 covers 15 residues. V dropped 1 base and J dropped 4; count of bases not matched to a gene: 4. Germline-derived CDR1 and CDR2 are SGHAT and FQNNGV. DNA of the CDR3: TGTGCCAGCAGCTTAGGTCCGGACAGGTACAATGAGCAGTTCTTC. Its protein is CASSLGPDRYNEQFF.

This clone was counted between two and nine times. The genes are TRBV6-5 and TRBJ2-3; 10 nucleotides agree with TRBD2. This CDR3 comprises 16 residues. Germline assignment: CDR1 MNHEY and CDR2 SVGAGI. V shed 2 bases, J shed 2 bases, and the junction held 4 bases outside the gene matches. In DNA form, the CDR3 reads TGTGCCAGCAGTTACATTGGACTAGCGGACACAGATACGCAGTATTTT. Amino acids: CASSYIGLADTDTQYF.

This chain uses TRBV27 with TRBJ1-4; 10 nucleotides align to TRBD1. Unmatched junction bases numbered 10, after V lost 6 bases and J lost 0 bases. The CDR3 length is 18 residues. Germline CDR1 MNHEY, CDR2 SMNVEV (reference sequence). CDR3 bases: TGTGCCAGCAGACCCGGGACAGGGGACCCTGCAACTAATGAAAAACTGTTTTTT. It translates to CASRPGTGDPATNEKLFF.

The chain joins TRBV7-2 to TRBJ1-1; 8 positions match TRBD1. V gave up 4 bases and J gave up 4 bases; unmatched junction bases: 5. The CDR3 loop spans 14 amino acids. The germline gives CDR1 SGHTA, CDR2 FQGNSA. The CDR3 coding sequence is TGTGCCAGCAGCTCAACAGGGGGGGGCACTGAAGCTTTCTTT. Amino acid sequence: CASSSTGGGTEAFF.

The chain has TRBV9 and TRBJ2-7, with D tentatively TRBD1 or TRBD2 (6 bases each). The CDR3 extends over 15 amino acids. Trimming left V 5 bases short and J 0 bases short, with 15 bases between. Germline CDR1 reads SGDLS; CDR2 reads YYNGEE. As DNA, the CDR3 is TGTGCCAGCAGTCGAACAGGGAGGAGCTCCTACGAGCAGTACTTC. Amino acids: CASSRTGRSSYEQYF.

The V call is TRBV10-3, the J call TRBJ2-7; possibly TRBD1 for D (7 bases). Trimming cost V 4 bases and J 1 base, with 14 bases left between them. The CDR3 runs to 15 residues. Per germline, CDR1 ENHRY and CDR2 SYGVKD. Here the CDR3 DNA reads TGTGCCATCAGTGGGAGGGACAGAACATCCTACGAGCAGTACTTC. It yields the protein CAISGRDRTSYEQYF.

This chain links TRBV14 with TRBJ2-2; D remains ambiguous. The germline V gene encodes CDR1 SGHDN and CDR2 FVKESK. Trimming cost V 0 bases and J 6 bases, with 14 bases left between them. This CDR3 has 16 residues. CDR3 in amino acids: CASSQEPVRWAGELFF. The CDR3, as DNA: TGTGCCAGCAGCCAAGAGCCAGTTAGATGGGCCGGGGAGCTGTTTTTT.

This chain uses TRBV5-1 with TRBJ1-2; TRBD1 aligns across 7 bases. Germline CDR1 reads SGHRS; CDR2 reads YFSETQ. The CDR3 runs to 13 residues. Losses at the gene ends were 3 bases for V and 4 bases for J; bases not matched to a gene: 3. This chain's CDR3 is CASSYGTAYGYTF. The CDR3 DNA reads TGCGCCAGCAGCTACGGGACAGCCTATGGCTACACCTTC.

V is TRBV5-4 and J is TRBJ2-7; 9 bases line up with TRBD1. The CDR3 has 15 amino acids. The ends lost 0 bases at V and 2 bases at J; junction bases unmatched: 3. Per the germline V gene, CDR1 is SGHNT and CDR2 is YYREEE (reference sequence). The CDR3 spells CASSLGGQGTYEQYF. In DNA, the CDR3 is TGTGCCAGCAGCTTGGGGGGACAGGGCACCTACGAGCAGTACTTC.

This clone occurred once. The CDR3 loop reads CASRGQGYTF. The CDR3 nucleotides are TGTGCCAGCAGGGGACAGGGCTACACCTTC. The V and J genes are TRBV21-1 and TRBJ1-2; the DNA was not used to check the table's D call, TRBD1. TRBV21-1 is shown as a pseudogene. The CDR3 is 10 amino acids.

The rearrangement links TRBV2 to TRBJ2-5; the match to TRBD2 covers 12 bases. The CDR3 covers 20 residues. Germline assignment: CDR1 SNHLY and CDR2 FYNNEI. J was trimmed by 5 bases and V by 6 bases; bases with no gene match: 22. The CDR3 DNA reads as TGTGCCAGCAGGCATCGCCCGGGCCTGCTAGCGGGGGGGGCCGCGGAGACCCAGTACTTC. Its translation: CASRHRPGLLAGGAAETQYF.

The chain recombines TRBV19 with TRBJ1-4; no clear D. The CDR3 is made up of 12 amino acids. V dropped 8 bases and J dropped 10 bases, with 14 bases sitting between them. Germline V lookup: CDR1 LNHDA, CDR2 SQIVND (reference sequence). The CDR3 nucleotides read TGTGCCAGTTTACCCCCTGAGGGAAAACTGTTTTTT. It yields the protein CASLPPEGKLFF.

The CDR3: CASNRGRGNSPLHF. In DNA, the CDR3 is TGTGCCAGCAACAGGGGGCGAGGTAATTCACCCCTCCACTTT. The chain is built from TRBV2 and TRBJ1-6; TRBD1 matches at 9 bases. The CDR3 totals 14 residues. Trimming removed 7 bases from V and 6 bases from J; junction bases left unmatched: 4. Germline-derived CDR1 and CDR2 are SNHLY and FYNNEI.

The genes are TRBV4-1 and TRBJ1-3; TRBD1 matches at 7 bases. V dropped 0 bases and J dropped 4; count of bases not matched to a gene: 6. In germline, CDR1 is MGHRA, CDR2 YSYEKL. This CDR3 comprises 16 residues. The chain's CDR3 is CASSQDRLGGGNTIYF. CDR3 in DNA: TGCGCCAGCAGCCAAGACCGGCTAGGGGGCGGAAACACCATATATTTT.

This clone was seen a single time. This chain uses TRBV5-4 with TRBJ2-3, with a tentative D call TRBD1 (5 bases). Trimming removed 4 bases from V and 4 bases from J, with 19 bases in between. CDR1 and CDR2 from the germline V gene are SGHNT and YYREEE (reference sequence). CDR3 length: 16 amino acids. This CDR3 reads CASSIPASGLADTQYF. Here the CDR3 DNA reads TGTGCCAGCAGCATTCCCGCCTCAGGGTTAGCAGATACGCAGTATTTT.

This clone was counted once. The chain is built from TRBV21-1 and TRBJ2-7; TRBD1, as called in the table, went unchecked against the DNA. TRBV21-1 counts as a pseudogene. The CDR3 is made up of 15 amino acids. The CDR3 bases are TGTGCCAGCAGCCACGACAGGGGGTTCACCTACGAGCAGTACTTC. As protein: CASSHDRGFTYEQYF.

The chain links TRBV25-1 to TRBJ1-6; D is ambiguous. Trimming took off 4 bases at V and 11 bases at J, with 15 bases between the two ends. The CDR3 spans 14 residues. Germline CDR1 and CDR2: MGHDK and SYGVNS. The CDR3 DNA reads as TGTGCCAGCAGTGGGCAAGGCCGAGGAACACCCCTCCACTTT. Translated: CASSGQGRGTPLHF.

CDR3 region: CASSSRTSRITDTQYF. For the CDR3, the DNA is TGTGCCAGCAGTTCCAGGACCTCACGCATTACAGATACGCAGTATTTT. V gene TRBV6-2 or TRBV6-3 combines with J gene TRBJ2-3; unclear D gene. CDR1 and CDR2 from the germline V gene are MNHEY and SVGEGT. The length of the CDR3 is 16 residues. The ends were cut back, 4 bases at V and 3 bases at J, with 17 bases in the middle.